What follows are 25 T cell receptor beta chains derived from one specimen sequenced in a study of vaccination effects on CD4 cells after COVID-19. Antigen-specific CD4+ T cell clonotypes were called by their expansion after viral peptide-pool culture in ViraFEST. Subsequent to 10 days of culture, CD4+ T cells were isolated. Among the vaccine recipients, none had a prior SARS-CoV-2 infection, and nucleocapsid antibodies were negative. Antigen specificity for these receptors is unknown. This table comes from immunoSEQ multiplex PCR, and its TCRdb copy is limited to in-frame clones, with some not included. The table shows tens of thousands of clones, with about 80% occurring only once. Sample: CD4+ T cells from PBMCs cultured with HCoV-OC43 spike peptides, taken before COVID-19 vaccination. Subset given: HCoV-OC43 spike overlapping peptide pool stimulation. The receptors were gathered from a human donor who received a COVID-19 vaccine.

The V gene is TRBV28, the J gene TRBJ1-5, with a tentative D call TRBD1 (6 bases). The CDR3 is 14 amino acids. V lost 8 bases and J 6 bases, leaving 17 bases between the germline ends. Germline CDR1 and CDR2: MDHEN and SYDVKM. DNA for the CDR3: TGTGCCAGCCGGGAACAGGGAGGGGGTCAGCCCCAGCATTTT. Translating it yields CASREQGGGQPQHF.

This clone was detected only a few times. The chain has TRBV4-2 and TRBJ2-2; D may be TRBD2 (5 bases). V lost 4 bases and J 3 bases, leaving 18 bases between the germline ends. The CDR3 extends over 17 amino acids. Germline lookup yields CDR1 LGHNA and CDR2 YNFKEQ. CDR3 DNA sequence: TGTGCCAGCAGCCCGCGGAGGCTCGGCGATGACACCGGGGAGCTGTTTTTT. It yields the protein CASSPRRLGDDTGELFF.

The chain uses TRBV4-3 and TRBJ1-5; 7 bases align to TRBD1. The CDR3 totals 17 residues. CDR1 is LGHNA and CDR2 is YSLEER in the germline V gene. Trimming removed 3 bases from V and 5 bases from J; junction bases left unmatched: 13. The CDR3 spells CASSQDLGGGVYQPQHF. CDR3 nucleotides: TGCGCCAGCAGCCAGGATTTGGGAGGGGGCGTCTATCAGCCCCAGCATTTT.

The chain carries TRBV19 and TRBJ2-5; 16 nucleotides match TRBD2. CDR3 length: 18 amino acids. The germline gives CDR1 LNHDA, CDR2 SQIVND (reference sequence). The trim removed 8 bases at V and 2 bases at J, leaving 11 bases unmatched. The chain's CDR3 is CASRPGLAGGPPQETQYF. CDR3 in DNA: TGTGCCAGTCGACCGGGACTAGCGGGGGGGCCTCCTCAAGAGACCCAGTACTTC. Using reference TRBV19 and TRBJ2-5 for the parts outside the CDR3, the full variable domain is DGGITQSPKYLFRKEGQNVTLSCEQNLNHDAMYWYRQDPGQGLRLIYYSQIVNDFQKGDIAEGYSVSREKKESFPLTVTSAQKNPTAFYLCASRPGLAGGPPQETQYFGPGTRLLVL.

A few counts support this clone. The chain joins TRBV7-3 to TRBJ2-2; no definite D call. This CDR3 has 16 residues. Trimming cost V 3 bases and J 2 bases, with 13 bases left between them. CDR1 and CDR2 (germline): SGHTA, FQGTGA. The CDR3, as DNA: TGTGCCAGCAGCTTTAGGAGATTGGATAACACCGGGGAGCTGTTTTTT. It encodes CASSFRRLDNTGELFF.

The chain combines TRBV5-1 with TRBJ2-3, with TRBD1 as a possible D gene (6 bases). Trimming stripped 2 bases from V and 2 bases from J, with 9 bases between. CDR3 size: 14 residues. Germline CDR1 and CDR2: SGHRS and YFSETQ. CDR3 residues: CASSLGQLTDTQYF. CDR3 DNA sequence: TGCGCCAGCAGCTTAGGACAGCTCACAGATACGCAGTATTTT.

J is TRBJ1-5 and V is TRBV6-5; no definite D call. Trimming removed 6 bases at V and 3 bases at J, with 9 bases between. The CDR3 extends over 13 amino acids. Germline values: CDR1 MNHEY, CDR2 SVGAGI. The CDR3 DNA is TGTGCCAGCAGCCGGACGGCCAATCAGCCCCAGCATTTT. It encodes CASSRTANQPQHF.

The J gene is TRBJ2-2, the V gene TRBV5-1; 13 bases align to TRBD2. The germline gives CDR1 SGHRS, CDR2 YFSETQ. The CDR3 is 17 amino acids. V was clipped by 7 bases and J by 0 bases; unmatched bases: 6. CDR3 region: CASRGLAGDTNTGELFF. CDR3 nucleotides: TGCGCCAGCCGTGGACTAGCGGGGGACACGAACACCGGGGAGCTGTTTTTT.

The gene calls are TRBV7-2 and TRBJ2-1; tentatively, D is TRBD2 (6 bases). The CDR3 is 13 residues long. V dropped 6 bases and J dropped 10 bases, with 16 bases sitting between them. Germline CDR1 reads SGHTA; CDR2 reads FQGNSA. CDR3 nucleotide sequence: TGTGCCAGCAGGCTAGGAGGGTTTGGGGAGCAGTTCTTC. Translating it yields CASRLGGFGEQFF.

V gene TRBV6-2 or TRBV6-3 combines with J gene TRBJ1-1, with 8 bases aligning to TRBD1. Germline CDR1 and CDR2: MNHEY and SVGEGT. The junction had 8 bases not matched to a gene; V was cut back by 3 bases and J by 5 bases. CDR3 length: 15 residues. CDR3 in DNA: TGTGCCAGCAGTTATGCCAGGGGGCTTGGAACTGAAGCTTTCTTT. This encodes CASSYARGLGTEAFF.

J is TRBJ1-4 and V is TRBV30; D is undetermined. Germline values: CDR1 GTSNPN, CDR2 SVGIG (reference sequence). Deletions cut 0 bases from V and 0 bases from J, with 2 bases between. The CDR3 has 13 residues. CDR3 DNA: TGTGCCTGGAGTGTTTCAACTAATGAAAAACTGTTTTTT. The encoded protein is CAWSVSTNEKLFF. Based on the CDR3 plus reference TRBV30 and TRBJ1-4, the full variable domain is SQTIHQWPATLVQPVGSPLSLECTVEGTSNPNLYWYRQAAGRGLQLLFYSVGIGQISSEVPQNLSASRPQDRQFILSSKKLLLSDSGFYLCAWSVSTNEKLFFGSGTQLSVL.

CDR3 coding DNA: TGTGCCAGCAGCTTAGAGGGTTGGGGGACGAACACTGAAGCTTTCTTT. This translates into CASSLEGWGTNTEAFF. This chain links TRBV7-2 with TRBJ1-1, with D perhaps matching TRBD1 (5 bases). This CDR3 region has 16 residues. Between the trimmed V and J ends, which lost 1 base and 1 base, there was a span of 13 bases. Per germline, CDR1 SGHTA and CDR2 FQGNSA.

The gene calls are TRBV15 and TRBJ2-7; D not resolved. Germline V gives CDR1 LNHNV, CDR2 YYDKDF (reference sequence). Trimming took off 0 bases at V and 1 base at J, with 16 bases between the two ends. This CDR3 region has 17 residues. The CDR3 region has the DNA TGTGCCACCAGCAGAGATCAGAACAGCCCGTTATCCTACGAGCAGTACGTC. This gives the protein CATSRDQNSPLSYEQYV.

CDR3 residues: CASTTQGSGANVLTF. In DNA, the CDR3 is TGTGCCAGCACTACACAGGGCTCTGGGGCCAACGTCCTGACTTTC. The chain joins TRBV2 to TRBJ2-6; tentative D call: TRBD1 (6 bases). Germline values: CDR1 SNHLY, CDR2 FYNNEI. V dropped 7 bases and J dropped 0 bases, with 10 bases sitting between them. The CDR3 is 15 residues long. Complete variable domain (other parts from reference TRBV2 and TRBJ2-6): EPEVTQTPSHQVTQMGQEVILRCVPISNHLYFYWYRQILGQKVEFLVSFYNNEISEKSEIFDDQFSVERPDGSNFTLKIRSTKLEDSAMYFCASTTQGSGANVLTFGAGSRLTVL.

In nucleotides, the CDR3 is TGTGCCAGCAGTCCACGAACGACAGTCTCACCCCTCCACTTT. Translated: CASSPRTTVSPLHF. The V call is TRBV27, the J call TRBJ1-6; a weak D match, TRBD1 (5 bases). With 5 bases removed from V and 10 bases from J, the gap between germline ends came to 15 bases. CDR1 MNHEY and CDR2 SMNVEV come from the germline V gene (reference sequence). The CDR3 has 14 amino acids.

The CDR3 DNA follows: TGTGCCAGCAGCACAAGGGGGTCACTCCAAGAGACCCAGTACTTC. Residues: CASSTRGSLQETQYF. The V gene is TRBV7-2, the J gene TRBJ2-5; D might be TRBD1 (6 bases). The CDR3 runs to 15 residues. Trimming left V 5 bases short and J 1 base short, with 14 bases between. Germline V gene lookup returns CDR1 SGHTA and CDR2 FQGNSA.

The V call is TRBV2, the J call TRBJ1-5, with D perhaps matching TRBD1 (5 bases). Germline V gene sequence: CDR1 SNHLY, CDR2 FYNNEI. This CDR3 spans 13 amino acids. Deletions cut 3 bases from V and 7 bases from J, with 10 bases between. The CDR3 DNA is TGTGCCAGCAGTGACAGGGAAGGACAGCCCCAGCATTTT. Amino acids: CASSDREGQPQHF.

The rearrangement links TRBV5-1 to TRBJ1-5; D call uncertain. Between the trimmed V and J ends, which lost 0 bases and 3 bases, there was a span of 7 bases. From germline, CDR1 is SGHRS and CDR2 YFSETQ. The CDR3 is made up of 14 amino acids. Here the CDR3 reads CASSLGVANQPQHF. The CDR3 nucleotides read TGCGCCAGCAGCTTGGGTGTTGCCAATCAGCCCCAGCATTTT.

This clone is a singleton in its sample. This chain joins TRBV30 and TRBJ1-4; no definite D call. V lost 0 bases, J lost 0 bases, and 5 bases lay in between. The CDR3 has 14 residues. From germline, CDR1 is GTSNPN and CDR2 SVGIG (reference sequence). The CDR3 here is CAWSVDATNEKLFF. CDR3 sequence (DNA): TGTGCCTGGAGTGTAGATGCAACTAATGAAAAACTGTTTTTT.

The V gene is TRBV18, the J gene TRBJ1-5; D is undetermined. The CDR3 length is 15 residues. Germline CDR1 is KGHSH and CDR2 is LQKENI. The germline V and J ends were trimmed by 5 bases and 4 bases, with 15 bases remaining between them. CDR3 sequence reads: CASSFDLGRNQPQHF. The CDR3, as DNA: TGTGCCAGCTCATTCGACCTCGGACGGAATCAGCCCCAGCATTTT.

The CDR3 protein is CASSLDRGGYEQYV. The CDR3 DNA reads TGTGCCAGCAGCTTGGATCGGGGAGGTTACGAGCAGTACGTC. V is TRBV5-4 and J is TRBJ2-7; a possible D gene is TRBD2 (6 bases). Looked up from germline, CDR1 is SGHNT and CDR2 is YYREEE (reference sequence). The CDR3 spans 14 residues. V lost 0 bases to trimming and J lost 4 bases, with 11 bases between them.

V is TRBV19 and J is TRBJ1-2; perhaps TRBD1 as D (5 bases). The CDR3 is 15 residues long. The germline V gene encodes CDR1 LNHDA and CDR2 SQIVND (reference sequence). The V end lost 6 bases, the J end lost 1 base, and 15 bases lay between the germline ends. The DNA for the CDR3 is TGTGCCAGTAGCATTGGGACCCTGGATAACTATGGCTACACCTTC. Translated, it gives CASSIGTLDNYGYTF.

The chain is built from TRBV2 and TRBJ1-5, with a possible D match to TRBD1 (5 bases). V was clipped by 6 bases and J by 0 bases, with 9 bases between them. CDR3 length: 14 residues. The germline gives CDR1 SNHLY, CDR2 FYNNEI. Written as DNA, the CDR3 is TGTGCCAGCAGCAGACAGACTAGCAATCAGCCCCAGCATTTT. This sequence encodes CASSRQTSNQPQHF.

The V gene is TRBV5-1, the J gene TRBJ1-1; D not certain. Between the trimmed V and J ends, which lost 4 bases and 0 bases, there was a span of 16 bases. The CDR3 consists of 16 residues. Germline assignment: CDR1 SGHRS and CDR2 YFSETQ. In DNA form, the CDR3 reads TGCGCCAGCAGCCCACTCCTATCGACCCTGAACACTGAAGCTTTCTTT. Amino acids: CASSPLLSTLNTEAFF.

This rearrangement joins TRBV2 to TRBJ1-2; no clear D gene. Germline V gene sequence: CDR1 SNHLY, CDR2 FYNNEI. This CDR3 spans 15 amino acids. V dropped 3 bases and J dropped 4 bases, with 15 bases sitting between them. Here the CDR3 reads CASSDRTVGTYGYTF. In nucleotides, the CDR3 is TGTGCCAGCAGTGACCGGACGGTGGGTACCTATGGCTACACCTTC.